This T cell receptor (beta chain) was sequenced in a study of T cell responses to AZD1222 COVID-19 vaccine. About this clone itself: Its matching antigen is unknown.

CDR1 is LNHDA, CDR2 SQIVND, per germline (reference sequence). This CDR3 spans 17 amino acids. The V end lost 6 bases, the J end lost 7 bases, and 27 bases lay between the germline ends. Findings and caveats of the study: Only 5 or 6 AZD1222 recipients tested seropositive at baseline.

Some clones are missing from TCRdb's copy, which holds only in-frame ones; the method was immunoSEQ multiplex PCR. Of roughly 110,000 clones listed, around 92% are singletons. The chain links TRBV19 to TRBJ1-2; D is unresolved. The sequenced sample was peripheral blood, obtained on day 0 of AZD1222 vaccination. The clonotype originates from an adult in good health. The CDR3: CASRGSEKGKREAGYTF. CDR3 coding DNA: TGTGCCAGTAGGGGATCGGAAAAGGGTAAGAGAGAAGCTGGCTACACCTTC.